These 19 T cell receptor beta chains were all obtained from the same sample, sequenced in a study of breast tumors, draining lymph nodes, adjacent tissues. TCRdb re-called the multiplex PCR reads with MiXCR, one entry per CDR3 protein. This table has roughly 220,000 distinct CDR3 sequences, less than 45% appearing once. Samples came from axillary lymph nodes draining the breast cancer. The sample taken for sequencing was axillary lymph node tissue. The receptor source for this set is a female donor with breast cancer. Some clones in this sample may be carry-over from other donors' samples.

This clonotype was seen repeatedly, ten times or more. The V gene is TRBV27, the J gene TRBJ1-5; D remains ambiguous. Trimming shortened V by 4 bases and J by 3 bases, and 10 bases separated the two germline ends. Germline-derived CDR1 and CDR2 are MNHEY and SMNVEV (reference sequence). This CDR3 is 14 amino acids long. Written as DNA, the CDR3 is TGTGCCAGCAGTTCGATCGGTTTCAATCAGCCCCAGCATTTT. It specifies CASSSIGFNQPQHF.

This clonotype was detected many times. The rearrangement links TRBV7-9 to TRBJ2-5; TRBD2 agrees at 12 bases. The V and J ends lost 4 bases and 5 bases, in that order; junction bases with no gene match: 5. This CDR3 is 15 amino acids long. Germline assignment: CDR1 SEHNR and CDR2 FQNEAQ (reference sequence). In nucleotides, the CDR3 is TGTGCCAGCAGCTCTCTAGCGGGAGGGCGTGAGACCCAGTACTTC. It encodes CASSSLAGGRETQYF.

This clonotype has a count of ten or more. CDR3 amino acids: CASTSTLTETQYF. The CDR3 nucleotides are TGTGCCAGCACGTCGACCTTAACAGAGACCCAGTACTTC. The gene calls are TRBV2 and TRBJ2-5; D is undetermined. Trimming left V 7 bases short and J 4 bases short, with 13 bases between. Germline CDR1 is SNHLY and CDR2 is FYNNEI. This CDR3 is 13 amino acids long.

The chain links TRBV6-5 to TRBJ2-7; D perhaps matches TRBD1 (7 bases). V was pared by 7 bases and J by 2 bases, with 21 bases between. The CDR3 sequence is 16 residues long. The V gene's germline CDR1 is MNHEY and CDR2 SVGAGI. CDR3 bases: TGTGCCAGCAACGAAGTCGGGGGACAGCAACCCTACGAGCAGTACTTC. It specifies CASNEVGGQQPYEQYF.

This clonotype is a singleton in its sample. This clone may be a read error of a much larger clone one base away. V is TRBV20-1 and J is TRBJ2-7; 8 bases agree with TRBD2. With V trimmed by 0 bases and J by 7 bases, 11 bases remained unmatched. This CDR3 region has 15 residues. Germline V gene lookup returns CDR1 DFQATT and CDR2 SNEGSKA (reference sequence). The chain's CDR3 is CSARDPGGPDNEQYF. The CDR3 DNA sequence: TGCAGTGCTAGAGATCCGGGGGGGCCCGACAATGAGCAGTACTTC.

This clonotype has a single count. With a much larger clone just one base away, this may be a read error. The genes are TRBV5-1 and TRBJ2-3, with 7 bases that match TRBD1. The germline V gene encodes CDR1 SGHRS and CDR2 YFSETQ. This CDR3 region has 16 residues. After removal of 4 bases from V and 2 bases from J, the junction contained 10 bases not matched to a gene. CDR3 sequence: CASSRGQTANTDTQYF. CDR3 nucleotides: TGCGCCAGCAGCCGGGGACAGACAGCAAACACAGATACGCAGTATTTT.

Worth noting for this clonotype: Given a much more abundant clone one base away, this may be a read error. The gene calls are TRBV5-6 and TRBJ1-3, with unresolved D. CDR3 length: 14 residues. Per germline, CDR1 SGHDT and CDR2 YYEEEE. The DNA of the CDR3 is TGTGCCAGCAGCTTGTGGAGTCACGGAAACACCGTATATTTT. Amino acid sequence: CASSLWSHGNTVYF.

This clonotype was seen only a few times. This chain joins TRBV6-2 or TRBV6-3 and TRBJ2-3, with a weak D call TRBD2 (6 bases). V lost 7 bases and J 6 bases, leaving 14 bases between the germline ends. The CDR3 spans 13 residues. Germline lookup yields CDR1 MNHEY and CDR2 SVGEGT. CDR3 in DNA: TGTGCCAGCAAGAGACTAGTAAGGGATACGCAGTATTTT. Amino acid sequence: CASKRLVRDTQYF.

This clonotype was found many times. The rearrangement uses TRBV7-9 and TRBJ2-1; 9 bases line up with TRBD1. This CDR3 has 15 amino acids. Germline loops: CDR1 SEHNR, CDR2 FQNEAQ (reference sequence). Trimming took 3 bases from V and 6 from J; bases not matched to a gene: 6. The CDR3 DNA reads as TGTGCCAGCAGCTTCTCGCCGACAGGGGGCAATGAGCAGTTCTTC. Protein product: CASSFSPTGGNEQFF.

This clonotype was counted many times. The chain uses TRBV7-2 and TRBJ2-5, with 7 bases aligning to TRBD1. The CDR3 sequence is 14 residues long. Germline V gives CDR1 SGHTA, CDR2 FQGNSA. V lost 5 bases to trimming and J lost 5 bases; unmatched junction nucleotides: 8. CDR3 amino acids: CASSLKTGVETQYF. As DNA, the CDR3 is TGTGCCAGCAGCCTAAAAACAGGGGTGGAGACCCAGTACTTC. The whole variable domain, filled in from reference TRBV7-2 and TRBJ2-5, reads GAGVSQSPSNKVTEKGKDVELRCDPISGHTALYWYRQSLGQGLEFLIYFQGNSAPDKSGLPSDRFSAERTGGSVSTLTIQRTQQEDSAVYLCASSLKTGVETQYFGPGTRLLVL.

This clonotype was found many times. The chain uses TRBV20-1 and TRBJ2-3; D is unclear. The length of the CDR3 is 14 residues. Looked up from germline, CDR1 is DFQATT and CDR2 is SNEGSKA (reference sequence). Trimming left V 1 base short and J 1 base short, with 9 bases between. DNA for the CDR3: TGCAGTGCTAGAGCGGTGCCCGGCACAGATACGCAGTATTTT. Translation: CSARAVPGTDTQYF.

This clonotype was counted at least ten times. This chain joins TRBV19 and TRBJ2-7; TRBD1 matches 8 bases. There are 15 residues in the CDR3. Trimming took 3 bases from V and 0 from J; bases not matched to a gene: 4. Germline V gives CDR1 LNHDA, CDR2 SQIVND (reference sequence). The CDR3: CASSIATGASYEQYF. The CDR3 DNA reads as TGTGCCAGTAGTATCGCGACAGGGGCCTCCTACGAGCAGTACTTC.

This clonotype was observed many times. The rearrangement links TRBV5-5 to TRBJ1-4; TRBD1 is a possible D gene (6 bases). CDR1 and CDR2 from the germline V gene are SGHKS and YYEKEE (reference sequence). V was clipped by 2 bases and J by 7 bases, with 12 bases between them. The CDR3 spans 14 residues. The CDR3 DNA is TGTGCCAGCAGCTTCACCGGACAGTCTGAAAAACTGTTTTTT. Amino acids: CASSFTGQSEKLFF.

This clonotype was seen at least ten times. The chain links TRBV2 to TRBJ2-7; TRBD1 agrees at 8 bases. The CDR3 is 13 residues long. CDR1 is SNHLY, CDR2 FYNNEI, per germline. The trim removed 8 bases at V and 6 bases at J, leaving 9 bases unmatched. DNA for the CDR3: TGTGCCAGCCATTGGACAGGGTCAGGCGAGCAGTACTTC. Its translation is CASHWTGSGEQYF.

The chain carries TRBV4-2 and TRBJ2-3; 7 nucleotides align to TRBD2. Germline lookup yields CDR1 LGHNA and CDR2 YNFKEQ. The junction had 3 bases not matched to a gene; V was cut back by 1 base and J by 2 bases. This CDR3 is 15 amino acids long. Here the CDR3 DNA reads TGTGCCAGCAGCCAAGGGGAGGGTTCCACAGATACGCAGTATTTT. Translation: CASSQGEGSTDTQYF.

This clonotype came up a few times. The chain is built from TRBV7-3 and TRBJ2-5; 8 bases are a match to TRBD1. This CDR3 region has 19 residues. With V trimmed by 5 bases and J by 5 bases, 22 bases remained unmatched. Looked up from germline, CDR1 is SGHTA and CDR2 is FQGTGA. DNA for the CDR3: TGTGCCAGCAGCCATCCCCCCGGGCTGACAGGGGAAACCGGGGAGACCCAGTACTTC. This translates into CASSHPPGLTGETGETQYF.

The rearrangement joins TRBV4-3 to TRBJ2-5; D is possibly TRBD1 or TRBD2 (6 bases each). The V gene lost 0 bases and the J gene lost 4 bases, with 12 bases spanning the gap. CDR1 LGHNA and CDR2 YSLEER come from the germline V gene. The CDR3 has 15 residues. CDR3 region: CASSQDGWGAETQYF. Written as DNA, the CDR3 is TGCGCCAGCAGCCAAGATGGTTGGGGGGCAGAGACCCAGTACTTC.

This chain joins TRBV10-1 and TRBJ1-1, with a tentative D call TRBD1 (5 bases). With 6 bases removed from V and 0 bases from J, the gap between germline ends came to 11 bases. Germline V gives CDR1 WNHNN, CDR2 SYGVQD (reference sequence). This CDR3 contains 14 residues. CDR3 in DNA: TGCGCCAGCAGCGAGACAGCTATGAACACTGAAGCTTTCTTT. It yields the protein CASSETAMNTEAFF.

V usage is TRBV2 and J usage is TRBJ2-3, with TRBD2 as a possible D gene (5 bases). Germline loops: CDR1 SNHLY, CDR2 FYNNEI. V lost 4 bases and J 7 bases, leaving 15 bases between the germline ends. The CDR3 spans 14 residues. The CDR3 DNA reads as TGTGCCAGCAGTGCAAAGTTCGGGATTTATACGCAGTATTTT. Encoded protein: CASSAKFGIYTQYF.